This T cell receptor (beta chain) comes out of a study of human T cells and chemical hapten exposure. Study-level findings and limits: Correlating positively with patch test score were the PT1 expanded TCR counts.

This clonotype was detected only a few times. Its antigen remains unknown. MiXCR was run by TCRdb on the RACE reads, yielding one entry per CDR3 protein. The data hold 40,000 or so distinct CDR3 sequences, with approximately 12% observed a single time. Time point denoted: pre-sensitization, week 0. The treatment denotes: therapeutic diphenylcyclopropenone sensitization with weekly scalp DPC. Extraction yielded total RNA from whole blood (unfractionated). The V gene's germline CDR1 is LNHNV and CDR2 YYDKDF (reference sequence). This CDR3 contains 16 residues. V was cut by 6 bases and J by 2 bases, with 17 bases left in between.

This receptor was identified in a middle-aged woman with alopecia areata. Some clones in this sample may be carry-over from other donors' samples. The chain uses TRBV15 and TRBJ2-1; D gene unclear. Source: whole blood, taken in connection with sensitization to the hapten diphenylcyclopropenone (DPC). CDR3 protein: CATSYVGRMTYNEQFF. The CDR3 region has the DNA TGTGCCACCAGTTACGTAGGGCGTATGACCTACAATGAGCAGTTCTTC. Drawing the rest from reference TRBV15 and TRBJ2-1, the complete variable domain is DAMVIQNPRYQVTQFGKPVTLSCSQTLNHNVMYWYQQKSSQAPKLLFHYYDKDFNNEADTPDNFQSRRPNTSFCFLDIRSPGLGDTAMYLCATSYVGRMTYNEQFFGPGTRLTVL.